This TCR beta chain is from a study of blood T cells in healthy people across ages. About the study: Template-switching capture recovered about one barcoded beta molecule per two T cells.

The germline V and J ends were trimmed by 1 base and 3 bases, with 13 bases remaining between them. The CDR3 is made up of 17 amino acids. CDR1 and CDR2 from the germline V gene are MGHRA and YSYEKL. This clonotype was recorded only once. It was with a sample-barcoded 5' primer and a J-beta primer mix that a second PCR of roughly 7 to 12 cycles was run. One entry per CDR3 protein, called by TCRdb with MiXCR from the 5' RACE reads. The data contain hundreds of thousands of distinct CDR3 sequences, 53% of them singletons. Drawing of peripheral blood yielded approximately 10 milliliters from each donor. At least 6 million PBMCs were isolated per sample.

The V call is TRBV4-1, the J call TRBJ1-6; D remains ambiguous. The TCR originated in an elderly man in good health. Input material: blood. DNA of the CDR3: TGCGCCAGCAGCCAAGTACAGATATTACTCTATAATTCACCCCTCCACTTT. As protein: CASSQVQILLYNSPLHF.